This T cell receptor beta chain appears in the sequencing data of a study of CD4+ T cells in melanoma. CDR1 is PRHDT, CDR2 FYEKMQ, per germline (reference sequence). Germline trimming cut 5 bases from V and 2 bases from J; bases unmatched to any gene: 7. The CDR3 is made up of 15 amino acids. TCRdb's table, derived via immunoSEQ multiplex PCR, lists solely in-frame clones and lacks some. The sample carries tens of thousands of clones, 60% to 80% recorded once. The sequencing input was tumor tissue. The V call is TRBV13, the J call TRBJ2-7; 9 nucleotides agree with TRBD1. The TCR sequence derives from a human donor with melanoma. CDR3 nucleotides: TGTGCCAGCAGCCCGGACAGGGGCCCAACCTACGAGCAGTACTTC. It translates to CASSPDRGPTYEQYF. Full variable domain (missing parts from reference TRBV13 and TRBJ2-7): AAGVIQSPRHLIKEKRETATLKCYPIPRHDTVYWYQQGPGQDPQFLISFYEKMQSDKGSIPDRFSAQQFSDYHSELNMSSLELGDSALYFCASSPDRGPTYEQYFGPGTRLTVT.